Below, 12 T cell receptor beta chains from the same sample are listed, as sequenced in a study of T cell clones after liver transplantation. This table comes from immunoSEQ multiplex PCR, and its TCRdb copy is limited to in-frame clones, with some not included. The table lists 85,000 to 130,000 clones, around four fifths of them singletons. The input for sequencing was CD4+ T cells from blood, taken before liver transplant. The receptors were sampled from a human donor who received a liver transplant.

The chain is built from TRBV4-2 and TRBJ2-5, with a weak D call TRBD2 (5 bases). V was shortened by 2 bases and J by 4 bases, with 11 bases between the two germline ends. The germline CDR1 and CDR2 sequences are LGHNA and YNFKEQ. The CDR3 spans 14 residues. In DNA form, the CDR3 reads TGTGCCAGCAGCCAATCTAGCAGCGGAGAGACCCAGTACTTC. Translated, it gives CASSQSSSGETQYF.

Worth noting for this clone: Being one base from a much bigger clone, this may be a read error. Other nucleotide sequences in the sample specify the same CDR3. The chain has TRBV29-1 and TRBJ2-7; TRBD1 agrees at 11 bases. The CDR3 is 12 amino acids. From germline, CDR1 is SQVTM and CDR2 ANQGSEA. V shed 7 bases, J shed 4 bases, and the junction held 3 bases outside the gene matches. DNA of the CDR3: TGCAGCGCCCGGGACAGGGGGTACGAGCAGTACTTC. Translated, it gives CSARDRGYEQYF.

This chain connects TRBV27 to TRBJ2-7; D gene ambiguous. In germline, CDR1 is MNHEY, CDR2 SMNVEV (reference sequence). The length of the CDR3 is 15 residues. V lost 6 bases and J lost 5, with 20 bases in between. For the CDR3, the DNA is TGTGCCAGCAGGGCCGGCTGGCCTTCTGGAGACGAGCAGTACTTC. Translation gives CASRAGWPSGDEQYF.

The rearrangement links TRBV4-2 to TRBJ2-1; 11 bases line up with TRBD2. This CDR3 region has 15 residues. Per the germline V gene, CDR1 is LGHNA and CDR2 is YNFKEQ. V shed 6 bases and J 4 bases; nucleotides not matched to a gene: 5. CDR3 coding DNA: TGTGCCAGCAGATCCGGGACTAGCGGATACAATGAGCAGTTCTTC. Translating it yields CASRSGTSGYNEQFF.

The chain couples TRBV7-8 to TRBJ1-2, with D unclear. Germline V gene data show CDR1 as SGHVS and CDR2 as FQNEAQ. The CDR3 sequence is 13 residues long. V was clipped by 5 bases and J by 6 bases, with 13 bases between them. The CDR3 bases are TGTGCCAGCAGCGAAACGCTGGCCCATGGCTACACCTTC. It encodes CASSETLAHGYTF.

The CDR3: CSALTGGMNTEAFF. Here the CDR3 DNA reads TGCAGCGCCCTGACAGGGGGCATGAACACTGAAGCTTTCTTT. The chain couples TRBV29-1 to TRBJ1-1; TRBD1 agrees at 10 bases. Germline V gene data show CDR1 as SQVTM and CDR2 as ANQGSEA. CDR3 length: 14 residues. The V gene end was trimmed by 7 bases and the J gene end by 0 bases; junction bases not matched to a gene: 5.

This chain joins TRBV14 and TRBJ2-7; D might be TRBD1 (5 bases). V shed 3 bases and J shed 2 bases, with 11 bases lying between them. This CDR3 contains 14 residues. CDR1 SGHDN and CDR2 FVKESK come from the germline V gene. The DNA for the CDR3 is TGTGCCAGCAGCCAGAGGACACCTCCCTACGAGCAGTACTTC. Encoded protein: CASSQRTPPYEQYF.

This rearrangement joins TRBV5-6 to TRBJ1-3; D is uncertain. The V gene lost 2 bases and the J gene lost 1 base, with 4 bases spanning the gap. The CDR3 is made up of 13 amino acids. Germline CDR1 is SGHDT and CDR2 is YYEEEE. The chain's CDR3 is CASSFYSGNTIYF. CDR3 DNA: TGTGCCAGCAGCTTCTATTCTGGAAACACCATATATTTT.

This chain links TRBV5-5 with TRBJ2-7; 7 positions match TRBD1. This CDR3 region has 15 residues. Germline CDR1 is SGHKS and CDR2 is YYEKEE (reference sequence). V lost 2 bases and J lost 5; bases outside the gene matches: 10. This chain's CDR3 is CASSFLPAQGNEQYF. In nucleotides, the CDR3 is TGTGCCAGCAGCTTCCTTCCCGCACAGGGGAACGAGCAGTACTTC.

The CDR3 bases are TGTGCCAGCAGTGATAGAGGGGAGGGATTGGCAGATACGCAGTATTTT. Translating gives CASSDRGEGLADTQYF. V is TRBV6-4 and J is TRBJ2-3; 7 nucleotides agree with TRBD2. After removal of 3 bases from V and 4 bases from J, the junction contained 10 bases not matched to a gene. CDR3 length: 16 residues. Germline-derived CDR1 and CDR2 are MRHNA and SNTAGT.

V usage is TRBV6-1 and J usage is TRBJ2-2; weak D call: TRBD2 (5 bases). V was pared by 0 bases and J by 7 bases, with 15 bases between. The CDR3 is made up of 16 amino acids. Germline-derived CDR1 and CDR2 are MNHNS and SASEGT. In nucleotides, the CDR3 is TGTGCCAGCAGTGAAGCGCTTCGGTGGAGCGGCGGGGAGCTGTTTTTT. It is translated as CASSEALRWSGGELFF.

CDR3 residues: CAWRMDGWNQPQHF. The CDR3 nucleotides are TGTGCCTGGAGAATGGACGGGTGGAATCAGCCCCAGCATTTT. The J gene is TRBJ1-5, the V gene TRBV30; D remains ambiguous. The CDR3 is made up of 14 amino acids. V gave up 3 bases and J gave up 4 bases, with 13 bases separating them. Germline V lookup: CDR1 GTSNPN, CDR2 SVGIG (reference sequence). Based on the CDR3 plus reference TRBV30 and TRBJ1-5, the full variable domain is SQTIHQWPATLVQPVGSPLSLECTVEGTSNPNLYWYRQAAGRGLQLLFYSVGIGQISSEVPQNLSASRPQDRQFILSSKKLLLSDSGFYLCAWRMDGWNQPQHFGDGTRLSIL.